This T cell receptor (beta chain) was found in a study of regulatory T cells in long-lasting Graves disease (dated by TCRdb to 2020 to 2022). The study in broad terms: Persistent Graves' disease was defined as antithyroid drug treatment for over 5 years with persistently positive TSH receptor autoantibodies. Persistent Graves' disease patients were compared with newly diagnosed Graves' disease patients by peripheral blood TCR sequencing and RNA sequencing. The study was registered as a clinical trial and conducted in China. TCR sequencing covered some 13 persistent and about 20 newly diagnosed Graves' disease patients, some 33 samples in total. Antithyroid drugs had been taken for about 10.3 years on average by persistent Graves' disease patients in the clinical cohort.

The receptor library was made with multiplex PCR. The instrument given in TCRdb is Illumina HiSeq 4000. iRepertoire HTBI primers and Arm-PCR amplification of CDR3 regions were used to construct TCR beta libraries. PCR products were gel purified before sequencing. The study's own analysis went as follows. A total of some 65 TRBV and about 13 TRBJ segments were identified across samples and were used for gene usage analysis of CDR3 amino acid clonotypes. Filtered high-quality paired reads were merged into contigs using COPE and FqMerger. BLAST was used to align contigs to IMGT TRBV, TRBD and TRBJ reference genes, with CDR3 defined following IMGT. Any clonotype with a frequency above 0.1% was counted as a highly expanded clone. Repertoire diversity was measured by Shannon entropy, and V-J evenness by the Gini coefficient. A clonotype found in more than one individual was treated as public. Using fastp at Q25 and MiXCR, TCRdb reprocessed the public reads and kept productive beta chains. CDR3 protein duplicates are merged, each entry listing the most common genes and DNA. These V and J calls are TCRdb output, not the study's own analysis. The sample table shows 500,000 to 700,000 distinct CDR3 sequences, and around 30% are seen once. 42% of the sample is taken by the ten largest.

This clonotype was counted between two and nine times. The antigen it binds to is not known. The input lacks base qualities; no much larger clone sits a single base away. Overall study outcomes, separate from this receptor: The small sample size was acknowledged by the authors as a limitation that may reduce accuracy. Sequencing and analysis were limited to the TCR beta chain. Persistent patients shared more public clonotypes among themselves (roughly 2,700) than newly diagnosed patients did (over 900). Persistent Graves' disease patients showed lower TCR Shannon entropy and fewer highly expanded clones than newly diagnosed patients, suggesting clonal expansion. Only peripheral blood was studied, because thyroid tissue, the primary lesion, was inaccessible. TRBV28, TRBJ1-2 and TRBJ2-5 were preferentially used in persistent disease, while TRBV20-1 and TRBJ2-1 were favored in newly diagnosed disease.

The CDR3 contains 10 residues, cysteine and phenylalanine counted. The CDR3 DNA has 30 bases and is translated from base 1. V lost 5 bases and J lost 6 bases; the stretch between them is 8 bases long. In the germline V gene (reference sequence), CDR1 corresponds to DFQATT and CDR2 to SNEGSKA. The time point label for this specimen denotes: persistent/refractory GD, antithyroid drugs over 5 years with positive TRAb. RNA was extracted from PBMCs in TRIzol for both TCR sequencing and RNA sequencing. Graves' disease was diagnosed according to American Thyroid Association guidelines. Recruitment of patients was carried out at an endocrinology department in Xi'an, China. Each patient gave 8.5 to 9.5 milliliters of peripheral blood, collected in an EDTA anticoagulant tube. Ficoll Paque Plus density gradient separation was used to isolate PBMCs, and no further T cell sorting was performed. RNA quality was checked with an Agilent 2100 Bioanalyzer and agarose gel, and concentration with a NanoDrop 2000.

Recombination linked TRBV20-1 to TRBJ2-7; the D segment cannot be called with confidence. This clonotype originated in a female donor with Graves disease. Sequenced material: peripheral blood mononuclear cells (PBMCs), taken when the disease was refractory, from a patient treated with antithyroid drugs. The sequence in DNA is TGCAGTGCTGGGCGGCTCGAGCAGTACTTC. Translated, it gives CSAGRLEQYF.